This is a list of T cell receptor beta chains from one sample in a study of shared clonotypes between healthy human individuals. The repertoire was sequenced with immunoSEQ multiplex PCR; TCRdb's copy has only in-frame clones and lacks some. The sample lists around 510,000 clones, 90% to 97% seen once, with nearly 0.065% in the top ten. Sequenced: naive CD4+ T cells sorted from blood. All receptors come from a woman in her 30s in good health. CDR3s include the opening cysteine and the closing phenylalanine or tryptophan. Fields, in order: V gene, D gene, J gene, clone size, CDR3 DNA, CDR3 protein. D genes are given only for firm matches. Clone size is shown for a subset of rows, as once, few, many or a class of expanded clone.

>TRBV19|NA|TRBJ1-1|NA
TGTGCCTCCCCCGGTGGTATTTCACCGAACACTGAAGCTTTCTTT
CASPGGISPNTEAFF
>TRBV9|NA|TRBJ1-2|NA
TGTGCCAGCAGCGTAGTTCAGGCGCGATTCTATGGCTACACCTTC
CASSVVQARFYGYTF
>TRBV4-1|TRBD2|TRBJ2-1|NA
TGCGCCAGCAGCCCCACTAGCGGAAGAGACAATGAGCAGTTCTTC
CASSPTSGRDNEQFF
>TRBV6-5|NA|TRBJ1-1|NA
TGTGCCAGCAGTTACGGGGGGCCGAACACTGAAGCTTTCTTT
CASSYGGPNTEAFF
>TRBV5-1|TRBD1|TRBJ2-7|NA
TGCGCCAGCAGCTTGTTCTTTACAGGGGGGTCCTACGAGCAGTACTTC
CASSLFFTGGSYEQYF
>TRBV4-1|TRBD2|TRBJ2-1|NA
TGCGCCAGTAGTAGCGGGAGGGCCTATTCAACCTACAATGAGCAGTTCTTC
CASSSGRAYSTYNEQFF
>TRBV28|TRBD2|TRBJ2-1|NA
TGTGCCAGCAGTACCCCTAGCGGGAGTGGCCATGAGCAGTTCTTC
CASSTPSGSGHEQFF
>TRBV7-9|NA|TRBJ2-3|NA
TGTGCCAGCAGAGATGAAGTGCTAAGTGCAGATACGCAGTATTTT
CASRDEVLSADTQYF
>TRBV7-2|TRBD2|TRBJ2-1|NA
TGTGCCAGCAGCCAGGGACTAGACTACAATGAGCAGTTCTTC
CASSQGLDYNEQFF
>TRBV23-1|NA|TRBJ1-1|NA
TGCGCCAGCAGTCGCGGGGGGCTCGTTTCTGAAGCTTTCTTT
CASSRGGLVSEAFF
>TRBV30|TRBD1|TRBJ1-1|NA
TGTGCCTGGAGTGAACAGGGGGACACTGAAGCTTTCTTT
CAWSEQGDTEAFF
>TRBV28|NA|TRBJ1-2|NA
TGTGCCAGCAGTTTTGGGTTACGGGGGCTTGGCTACACCTTC
CASSFGLRGLGYTF
>TRBV19|NA|TRBJ1-2|NA
TGTGCCAGTAGTTCCGGGTTTAACTATGGCTACACCTTC
CASSSGFNYGYTF
>TRBV20-1|NA|TRBJ2-1|once
TGCAGTGCTAGAGACGACCGAAGGCAGTTCTTC
CSARDDRRQFF
>TRBV19|TRBD1|TRBJ1-5|NA
TGTGCCAGCACTGATTCCGGGACAGCTAATCAGCCCCAGCATTTT
CASTDSGTANQPQHF
>TRBV10-3|TRBD1|TRBJ1-1|NA
TGTGCCATCAGTGAACTGACAGGGGCTGAAGCTTTCTTT
CAISELTGAEAFF
>TRBV29-1|TRBD2|TRBJ2-1|NA
TGCAGCGTTGTCCTTCTAGCGGGAGCCAATGAGCAGTTCTTC
CSVVLLAGANEQFF
>TRBV10-1|NA|TRBJ2-6|NA
TGCGCCAGCAGTGGATCATGGGGGGCCGGGGCCAACGTCCTGACTTTC
CASSGSWGAGANVLTF
>TRBV5-4|TRBD2|TRBJ2-5|NA
TGTGCCAGCAGCAAGGGACTAGCGGGGATCCAAGAGACCCAGTACTTC
CASSKGLAGIQETQYF
>TRBV27|NA|TRBJ1-6|NA
TGTGCCAGCCAGGGTTGGGGAAATAATTCACCCCTCCACTTT
CASQGWGNNSPLHF
>TRBV15|NA|TRBJ1-5|NA
TGTGCCACCAGCAGAGGGCTGGATAGCAATCAGCCCCAGCATTTT
CATSRGLDSNQPQHF
>TRBV28|TRBD2|TRBJ2-1|NA
TGTGCCAGCAACCCCGGGACTAGCCTCTTCAATGAGCAGTTCTTC
CASNPGTSLFNEQFF